This TCR beta chain appears in the sequencing data of a study of blood T cell repertoires in COVID-19. Per the germline V gene, CDR1 is SGDLS and CDR2 is YYNGEE. CDR3 length: 14 amino acids. V lost 2 bases to trimming and J lost 8 bases; unmatched junction nucleotides: 3. Original data processing: Cell counts per sample came from amplifying reference gene primers. This table comes from immunoSEQ multiplex PCR, and its TCRdb copy is limited to in-frame clones, with some not included. V and J calls and clone size are those listed in that table; D and trimming were worked out from the DNA. The sample has a few hundred thousand clones, about 85% seen once.

The receptor was derived from a woman aged 18 to 35 with acute or convalescent COVID-19. The V and J genes are TRBV9 and TRBJ1-3; 11 bases match TRBD1. The specimen sequenced was peripheral blood. The CDR3 loop is CASSVDRGHDTIYF. The CDR3 coding sequence is TGTGCCAGCAGCGTGGACAGGGGGCACGACACCATATATTTT.